Included here is one T cell receptor beta chain sequence, with context. The clone's antigen remains unknown. No base quality values were provided; no much bigger clone lies one nucleotide off. This record belongs to a study of blood T cell repertoires in COVID-19 (dated by TCRdb to between 2020 and 2021). For the study in its entirety: Samples covering the acute and convalescent phases of COVID-19 were provided by collaborators in the United States, Italy and Spain. The prospective study material was composed of cDNA or gDNA derived from T cells, B-cell-depleted T cells, or PBMCs. Deeply sampled blood TCRbeta repertoires from subjects exposed to, actively infected with, or recovered from COVID-19 were included in the dataset. The repertoires were released in a freely available public database meant as a resource for research on the immune response to SARS-CoV-2. Samples came from the ongoing ImmuneRACE study (first 160 participants) plus 1,254 subjects from 6 global collaborators. Nearly every sample came with metadata listing a de-identified subject ID, COVID-19 status, age in years and sex. Where available, HLA class I and class II types were obtained from metadata supplied by the sample provider rather than from assay-based typing.

Spanning cysteine to phenylalanine, the CDR3 consists of 17 amino acids. Just the 51-base CDR3 DNA is kept, in frame starting at base 1. The germline V gene yields MDHEN for CDR1 and SYDVKM for CDR2. Compared with germline, V lacks 2 bases and J lacks 5 bases; bases without a gene match: 8. TCRbeta CDR3 regions were amplified from genomic DNA using the immunoSEQ Assay, a bias-controlled multiplex PCR. For the original study's pipeline: Nucleated cell counts per sample were estimated from amplification of reference gene primers within the assay. Sequence reads were collapsed and filtered to measure the absolute abundance of every unique TCRbeta CDR3 rearrangement. For each sample, productive Simpson clonality was calculated as the square root of Simpson's diversity index across productive rearrangements. TCRdb limited this immuneACCESS table to in-frame rearrangements with V and J called. A share of clones is missing; checked studies link under half to unresolved V genes, and the rest is unexplained. That table furnishes V, J and clone size, whereas the DNA furnished D and trimming. The table for this sample lists under 500,000 clones; about 85% of them were counted only once. The ten largest make up approximately 2% of the sample.

What the study reported, not specific to this receptor: How much clinical and demographic metadata was included differed by source and by participant, and the metadata was provided uncurated.

Participants in the prospective study were enrolled through a virtual design, were aged about 18 to 90 years, and lived in about two dozen United States geographic areas. Cohort assignment in the prospective study relied on participant-reported clinical history from a screening survey and a study questionnaire. Each participant in the prospective study had whole blood, serum and a nasopharyngeal or oropharyngeal swab collected by mobile phlebotomists. Additional blood draws and questionnaires over an approximately 2-month period could optionally be provided by prospective study participants. Before DNA extraction, prospective study blood samples were shipped either frozen or at room temperature.

The sequence derives from a woman under 30 with acute COVID-19. The sequencing sample was made of PBMCs or T cells enriched from blood (not recorded which). In this chain, TRBV28 is recombined with TRBJ2-5; a stretch of 13 junction bases matches TRBD2. The CDR3 reads as follows: CASSLTSGRAGGETQYF. The bases read TGTGCCAGCAGTTTAACTAGCGGGAGGGCCGGTGGGGAGACCCAGTACTTC.